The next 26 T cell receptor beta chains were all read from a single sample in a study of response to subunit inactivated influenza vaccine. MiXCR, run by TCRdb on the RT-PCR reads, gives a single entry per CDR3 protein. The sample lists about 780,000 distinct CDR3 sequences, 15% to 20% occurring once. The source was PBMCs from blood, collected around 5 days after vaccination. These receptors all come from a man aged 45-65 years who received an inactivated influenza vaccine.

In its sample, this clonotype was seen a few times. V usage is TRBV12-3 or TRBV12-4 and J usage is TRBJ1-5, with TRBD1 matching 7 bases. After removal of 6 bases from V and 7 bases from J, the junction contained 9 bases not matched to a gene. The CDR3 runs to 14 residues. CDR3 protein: CASRSTGERQPQHF. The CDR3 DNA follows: TGTGCCAGCAGGTCAACAGGGGAGCGGCAGCCCCAGCATTTT.

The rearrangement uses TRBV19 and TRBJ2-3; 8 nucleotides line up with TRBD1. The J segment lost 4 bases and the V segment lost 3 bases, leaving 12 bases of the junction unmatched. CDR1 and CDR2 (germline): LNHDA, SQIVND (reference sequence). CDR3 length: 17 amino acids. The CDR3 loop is CASSMTGAGVISDTQYF. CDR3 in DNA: TGTGCCAGTAGTATGACAGGGGCCGGAGTTATTTCAGATACGCAGTATTTT.

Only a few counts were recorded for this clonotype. CDR3 loop: CASSQDIAGLNTEAFF. CDR3 bases: TGCGCCAGCAGCCAAGATATAGCAGGACTGAACACTGAAGCTTTCTTT. This chain links TRBV4-3 with TRBJ1-1, with no clear D. V was pared by 0 bases and J by 0 bases, with 11 bases between. The CDR3 sequence is 16 residues long. Germline V gene lookup returns CDR1 LGHNA and CDR2 YSLEER.

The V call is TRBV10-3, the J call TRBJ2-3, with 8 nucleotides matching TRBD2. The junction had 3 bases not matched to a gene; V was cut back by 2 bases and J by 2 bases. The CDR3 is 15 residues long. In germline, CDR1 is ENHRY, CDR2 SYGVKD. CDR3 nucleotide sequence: TGTGCCATCAGTGAGGTCGGGAGGGTCACAGATACGCAGTATTTT. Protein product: CAISEVGRVTDTQYF.

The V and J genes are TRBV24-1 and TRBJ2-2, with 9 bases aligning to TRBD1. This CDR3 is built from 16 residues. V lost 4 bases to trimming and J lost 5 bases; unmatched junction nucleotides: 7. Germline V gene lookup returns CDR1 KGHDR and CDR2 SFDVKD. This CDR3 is CATSESGTGMTGELFF. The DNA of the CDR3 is TGTGCCACCAGTGAATCTGGGACAGGGATGACCGGGGAGCTGTTTTTT.

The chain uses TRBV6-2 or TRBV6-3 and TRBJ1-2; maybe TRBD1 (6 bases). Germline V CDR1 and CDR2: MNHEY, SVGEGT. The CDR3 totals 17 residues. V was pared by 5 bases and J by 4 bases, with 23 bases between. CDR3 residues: CASSNPGQGMTTYGYTF. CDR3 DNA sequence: TGTGCCAGCAGTAATCCGGGACAAGGGATGACTACCTATGGCTACACCTTC.

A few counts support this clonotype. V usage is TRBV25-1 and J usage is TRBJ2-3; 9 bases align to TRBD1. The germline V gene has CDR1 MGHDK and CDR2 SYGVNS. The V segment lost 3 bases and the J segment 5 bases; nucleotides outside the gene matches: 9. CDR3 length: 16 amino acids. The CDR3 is CASSDSPGQGKDTQYF. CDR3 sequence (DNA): TGTGCCAGCAGTGATTCGCCTGGACAGGGGAAAGATACGCAGTATTTT. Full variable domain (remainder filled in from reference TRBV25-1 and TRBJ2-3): EADIYQTPRYLVIGTGKKITLECSQTMGHDKMYWYQQDPGMELHLIHYSYGVNSTEKGDLSSESTVSRIRTEHFPLTLESARPSHTSQYLCASSDSPGQGKDTQYFGPGTRLTVL.

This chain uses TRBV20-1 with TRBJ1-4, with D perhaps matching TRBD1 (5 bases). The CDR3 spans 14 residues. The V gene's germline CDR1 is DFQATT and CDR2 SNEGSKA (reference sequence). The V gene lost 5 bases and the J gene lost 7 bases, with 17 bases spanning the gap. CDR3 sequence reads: CSAYRAAGGEKLFF. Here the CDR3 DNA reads TGCAGTGCTTACCGGGCAGCGGGGGGTGAAAAACTGTTTTTT.

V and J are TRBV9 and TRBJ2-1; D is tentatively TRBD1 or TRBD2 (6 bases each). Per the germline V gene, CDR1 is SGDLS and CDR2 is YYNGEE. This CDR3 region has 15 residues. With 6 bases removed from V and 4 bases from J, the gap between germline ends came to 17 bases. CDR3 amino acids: CASTEGGLQYNEQFF. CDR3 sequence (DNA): TGTGCCAGCACAGAAGGGGGACTTCAATACAATGAGCAGTTCTTC.

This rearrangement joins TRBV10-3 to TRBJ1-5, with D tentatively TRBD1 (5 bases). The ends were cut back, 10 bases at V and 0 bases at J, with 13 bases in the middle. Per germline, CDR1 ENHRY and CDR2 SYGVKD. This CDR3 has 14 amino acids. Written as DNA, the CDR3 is TGTGCCACCGGTGCGGGGACTAGCAATCAGCCCCAGCATTTT. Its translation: CATGAGTSNQPQHF.

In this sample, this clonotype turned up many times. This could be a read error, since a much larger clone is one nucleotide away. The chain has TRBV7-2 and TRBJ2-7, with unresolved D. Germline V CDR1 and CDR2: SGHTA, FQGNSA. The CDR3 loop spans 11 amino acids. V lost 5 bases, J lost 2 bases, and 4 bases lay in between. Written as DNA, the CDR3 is TGTGCCAGCAGCCCCACCTACGAGCAGTACTTC. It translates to CASSPTYEQYF.

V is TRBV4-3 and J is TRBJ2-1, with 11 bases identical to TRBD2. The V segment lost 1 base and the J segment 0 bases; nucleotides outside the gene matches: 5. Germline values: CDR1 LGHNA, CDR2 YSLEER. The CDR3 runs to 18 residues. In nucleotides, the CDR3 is TGCGCCAGCAGCCAAGGGAGACTAGCGGGGAGCTCCTACAATGAGCAGTTCTTC. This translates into CASSQGRLAGSSYNEQFF.

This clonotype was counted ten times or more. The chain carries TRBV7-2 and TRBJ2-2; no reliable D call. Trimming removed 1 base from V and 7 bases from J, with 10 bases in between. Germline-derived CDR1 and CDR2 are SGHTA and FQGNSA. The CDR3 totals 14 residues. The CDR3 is CASSLGHVGGELFF. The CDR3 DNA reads TGTGCCAGCAGCTTAGGGCACGTGGGCGGGGAGCTGTTTTTT.

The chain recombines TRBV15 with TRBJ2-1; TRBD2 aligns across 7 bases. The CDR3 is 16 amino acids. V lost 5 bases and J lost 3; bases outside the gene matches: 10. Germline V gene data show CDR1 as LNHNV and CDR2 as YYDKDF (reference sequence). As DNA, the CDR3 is TGTGCCACCAGCGCCGGGCTAGCGGACTACTACAATGAGCAGTTCTTC. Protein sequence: CATSAGLADYYNEQFF.

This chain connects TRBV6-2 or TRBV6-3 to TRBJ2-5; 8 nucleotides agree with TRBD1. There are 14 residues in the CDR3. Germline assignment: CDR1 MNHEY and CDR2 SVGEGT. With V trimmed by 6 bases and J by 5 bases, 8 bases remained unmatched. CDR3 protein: CASRIQGAGETQYF. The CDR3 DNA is TGTGCCAGCAGAATTCAGGGGGCCGGGGAGACCCAGTACTTC.

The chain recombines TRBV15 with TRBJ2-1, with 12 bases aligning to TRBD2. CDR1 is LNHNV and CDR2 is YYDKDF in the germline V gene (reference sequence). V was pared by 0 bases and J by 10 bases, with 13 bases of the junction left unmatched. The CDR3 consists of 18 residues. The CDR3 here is CATSRDRRTSGRPKEQFF. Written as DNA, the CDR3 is TGTGCCACCAGCAGAGACCGCCGAACTAGCGGGAGGCCCAAGGAGCAGTTCTTC.

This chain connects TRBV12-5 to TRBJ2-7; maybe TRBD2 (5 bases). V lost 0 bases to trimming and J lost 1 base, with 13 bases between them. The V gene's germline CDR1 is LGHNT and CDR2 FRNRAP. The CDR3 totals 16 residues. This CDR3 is CASGLVSWTLSYEQYF. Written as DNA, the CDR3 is TGTGCTAGTGGTTTGGTCTCCTGGACTCTTTCCTACGAGCAGTACTTC.

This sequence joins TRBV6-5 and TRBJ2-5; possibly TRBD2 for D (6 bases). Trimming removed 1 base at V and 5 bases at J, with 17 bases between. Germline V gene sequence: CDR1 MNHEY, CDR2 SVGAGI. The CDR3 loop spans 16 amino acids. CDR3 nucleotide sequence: TGTGCCAGCAGTTACTTAAGGAGGGCCCGTGCGGAGACCCAGTACTTC. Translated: CASSYLRRARAETQYF.

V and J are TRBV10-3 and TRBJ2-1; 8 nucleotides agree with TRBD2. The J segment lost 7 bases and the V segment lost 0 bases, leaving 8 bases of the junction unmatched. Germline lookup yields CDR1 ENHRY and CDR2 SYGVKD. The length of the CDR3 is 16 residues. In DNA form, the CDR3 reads TGTGCCATCAGTGAGTCCACCGGGAGGGCCGGGAATGAGCAGTTCTTC. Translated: CAISESTGRAGNEQFF.

The chain's CDR3 is CASSYSKFPQPRSTDTQYF. The CDR3 DNA reads as TGTGCCAGCAGTTACTCGAAATTCCCCCAGCCCCGTAGCACAGATACGCAGTATTTT. The J gene is TRBJ2-3, the V gene TRBV6-5; D call uncertain. The CDR3 is made up of 19 amino acids. CDR1 and CDR2 from the germline V gene are MNHEY and SVGAGI. Trimming shortened V by 0 bases and J by 0 bases, and 19 bases separated the two germline ends.

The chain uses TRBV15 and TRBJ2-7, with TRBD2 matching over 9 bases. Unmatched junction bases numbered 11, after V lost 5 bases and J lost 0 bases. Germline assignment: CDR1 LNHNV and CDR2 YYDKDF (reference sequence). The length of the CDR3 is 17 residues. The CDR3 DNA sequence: TGTGCCACCAGCGGGTGGACTAGCGACCTAAGCTCCTACGAGCAGTACTTC. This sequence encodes CATSGWTSDLSSYEQYF. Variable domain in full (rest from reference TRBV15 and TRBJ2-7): DAMVIQNPRYQVTQFGKPVTLSCSQTLNHNVMYWYQQKSSQAPKLLFHYYDKDFNNEADTPDNFQSRRPNTSFCFLDIRSPGLGDTAMYLCATSGWTSDLSSYEQYFGPGTRLTVT.

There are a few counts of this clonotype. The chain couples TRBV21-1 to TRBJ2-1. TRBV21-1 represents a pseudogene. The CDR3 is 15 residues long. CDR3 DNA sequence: TGTGCCAGCAGCAAAGACAGATTTTCCTACAATGAGCAGTTCTTC. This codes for CASSKDRFSYNEQFF.

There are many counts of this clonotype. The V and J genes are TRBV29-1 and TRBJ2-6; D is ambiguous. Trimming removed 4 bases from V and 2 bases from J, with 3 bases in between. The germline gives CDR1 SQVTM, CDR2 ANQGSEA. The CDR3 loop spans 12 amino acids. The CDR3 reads CSVAAGANVLTF. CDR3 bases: TGCAGCGTTGCGGCTGGGGCCAACGTCCTGACTTTC.

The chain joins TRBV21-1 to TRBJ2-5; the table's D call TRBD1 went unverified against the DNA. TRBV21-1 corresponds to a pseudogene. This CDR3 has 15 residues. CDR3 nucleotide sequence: TGTGCCAGCTCCCTCACTAGGGGGCTCGGAGAGACCCAGTACTTC. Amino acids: CASSLTRGLGETQYF.

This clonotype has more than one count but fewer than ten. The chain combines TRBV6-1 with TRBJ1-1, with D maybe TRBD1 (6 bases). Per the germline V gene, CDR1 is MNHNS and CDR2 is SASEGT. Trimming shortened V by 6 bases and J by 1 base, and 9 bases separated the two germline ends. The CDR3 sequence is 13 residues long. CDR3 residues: CASRGHWNTEAFF. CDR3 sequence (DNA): TGTGCCAGCAGGGGACACTGGAACACTGAAGCTTTCTTT.

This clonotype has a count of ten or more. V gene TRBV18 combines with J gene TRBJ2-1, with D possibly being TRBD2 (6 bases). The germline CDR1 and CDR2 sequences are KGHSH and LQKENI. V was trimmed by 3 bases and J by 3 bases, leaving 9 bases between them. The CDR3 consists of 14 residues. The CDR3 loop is CASSPNSGYNEQFF. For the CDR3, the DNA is TGTGCCAGCTCACCGAATAGCGGCTACAATGAGCAGTTCTTC.